The 30 T cell receptor beta chains below all came from one sample that was sequenced in a study of blood T cells in healthy people across ages. The second PCR ran roughly 6 to 11 cycles with a sample-barcoded 5' primer and J-beta primers. TCRdb independently ran MiXCR on the 5' RACE reads; one entry per CDR3 protein. The sample includes 600,000 to 1,000,000 distinct CDR3 sequences, 25% of them seen just once. These same data were also listed under a study on T cells of mothers and their children.

The sequenced sample consisted of blood. The origin of the receptors is a boy under 18 in good health.

In its sample, this clonotype was seen many times. The chain links TRBV7-9 to TRBJ2-4; 7 bases line up with TRBD1. Per germline, CDR1 SEHNR and CDR2 FQNEAQ (reference sequence). This CDR3 contains 17 residues. V shed 5 bases, J shed 2 bases, and the junction held 12 bases outside the gene matches. For the CDR3, the DNA is TGTGCCAGCAGCCAGGGTGGGACAGAAGTCACCAAAAACATTCAGTACTTC. Translated: CASSQGGTEVTKNIQYF.

J is TRBJ2-5 and V is TRBV3-1; D not certain. The J call may be faulty, since TRBJ2-7 better matches the DNA end. CDR3 length equals 14 residues. Germline CDR1 reads LGHDT; CDR2 reads YNNKEL (reference sequence). The CDR3 is CASSQERPSYEQYF. DNA of the CDR3: TGTGCCAGCAGCCAAGAGAGACCCTCCTACGAGCAGTACTTC.

The chain joins TRBV20-1 to TRBJ1-2; TRBD1 agrees at 8 bases. The CDR3 totals 14 residues. Germline-derived CDR1 and CDR2 are DFQATT and SNEGSKA (reference sequence). The J segment lost 5 bases and the V segment lost 3 bases, leaving 8 bases of the junction unmatched. CDR3 loop: CSARSGTGGYGYTF. As DNA, the CDR3 is TGCAGTGCTAGGTCCGGTACAGGGGGTTATGGCTACACCTTC.

This clonotype was seen a few times. The rearrangement links TRBV28 to TRBJ1-1; TRBD1 matches at 10 bases. CDR1 is MDHEN and CDR2 is SYDVKM in the germline V gene. This CDR3 region has 18 residues. After removal of 3 bases from V and 4 bases from J, the junction contained 14 bases not matched to a gene. Here the CDR3 DNA reads TGTGCCAGCAGTTTTTCCCCCGGACAGGGGGGTCGTGGCACTGAAGCTTTCTTT. Translated, it gives CASSFSPGQGGRGTEAFF.

The chain couples TRBV5-6 to TRBJ2-1, with no clear D. Trimming removed 2 bases at V and 9 bases at J, with 6 bases between. In germline, CDR1 is SGHDT, CDR2 YYEEEE. The CDR3 runs 11 residues. As DNA, the CDR3 is TGTGCCAGCAGCTTCGGCGGTGAGCAGTTCTTC. It yields the protein CASSFGGEQFF.

The J gene is TRBJ1-2, the V gene TRBV18; 7 nucleotides line up with TRBD1. The V segment lost 0 bases and the J segment 3 bases; nucleotides outside the gene matches: 10. CDR1 is KGHSH, CDR2 LQKENI, per germline. The CDR3 spans 17 residues. The CDR3 reads CASSPPGDSLLHYGYTF. In DNA, the CDR3 is TGTGCCAGCTCACCACCGGGGGACAGCCTCTTACACTATGGCTACACCTTC.

The chain employs TRBV4-3 and TRBJ2-3; D might be TRBD2 (5 bases). Between the trimmed V and J ends, which lost 2 bases and 3 bases, there was a span of 12 bases. Germline CDR1 is LGHNA and CDR2 is YSLEER. The CDR3 has 15 amino acids. This CDR3 is CASSQRPLDTDTQYF. DNA of the CDR3: TGCGCCAGCAGCCAACGCCCACTAGATACAGATACGCAGTATTTT.

V usage is TRBV29-1 and J usage is TRBJ2-5, with TRBD2 identical over 13 bases. The J call is doubtful: the DNA matches TRBJ2-7 better. This CDR3 spans 14 amino acids. Germline values: CDR1 SQVTM, CDR2 ANQGSEA. In nucleotides, the CDR3 is TGCAGCGTTAGGACTAGCGGGAGACGCTACGAGCAGTACTTC. Protein product: CSVRTSGRRYEQYF.

The genes are TRBV20-1 and TRBJ1-2; a weak D match, TRBD1 (6 bases). Per germline, CDR1 DFQATT and CDR2 SNEGSKA (reference sequence). CDR3 length: 12 amino acids. Trimming left V 6 bases short and J 6 bases short, with 14 bases between. The CDR3 is CSAAQGGHGYTF. The CDR3 DNA reads TGCAGTGCGGCACAGGGAGGGCATGGCTACACCTTC.

This clonotype was seen more than once but under ten times. CDR3 protein: CASSQLINEQYF. The CDR3, as DNA: TGTGCCAGCAGCCAACTTATTAACGAGCAGTACTTC. This chain joins TRBV7-2 and TRBJ2-5; D gene unclear. Near its end, the DNA agrees better with TRBJ2-7, so the J call may be wrong. Germline assignment: CDR1 SGHTA and CDR2 FQGNSA. The CDR3 runs 12 residues.

There are many counts of this clonotype. The chain carries TRBV28 and TRBJ2-5; tentatively, D is TRBD1 (5 bases). V dropped 3 bases and J dropped 1 base, with 6 bases sitting between them. The CDR3 is made up of 13 amino acids. Looked up from germline, CDR1 is MDHEN and CDR2 is SYDVKM. The CDR3 loop reads CASSLTVQETQYF. The CDR3 coding sequence is TGTGCCAGCAGTTTGACAGTCCAAGAGACCCAGTACTTC.

There are a few counts of this clonotype. Because the CDR3's place on the DNA is in doubt, the DNA is left out and the CDR3 is given as listed by TCRdb. This rearrangement joins TRBV21-1 to TRBJ2-1; TRBD2, the table's D call, lacks a check against the DNA. TRBV21-1 is recorded as a pseudogene. The CDR3 spans 15 residues, counting both ends. CDR3 region: CASRKVAGGTNEQFF.

As regards this clonotype: The junction departs from the called germline gene at one end, perhaps through a read error. The V and J genes are TRBV4-3 and TRBJ2-3, with 7 bases identical to TRBD1. The CDR3 runs to 15 residues. Germline V gene sequence: CDR1 LGHNA, CDR2 YSLEER. The CDR3 protein is CASSQGTGVTDTQYF. In DNA form, the CDR3 reads TGCGCCAGCAGCCAGGGTACAGGGGTCACAGATACACAGTATTTT.

The CDR3 is CSVEGTGDLEGYTF. CDR3 DNA: TGCAGCGTTGAGGGGACAGGGGACTTGGAGGGCTACACCTTC. V and J are TRBV29-1 and TRBJ1-2; TRBD1 matches at 10 bases. Trimming removed 3 bases from V and 8 bases from J; junction bases left unmatched: 9. The CDR3 contains 14 residues. Looked up from germline, CDR1 is SQVTM and CDR2 is ANQGSEA.

This clonotype showed up just a few times. DNA for the CDR3: TGCGCCAGCAGCTTTTCAGCGATGAACACTGAAGCTTTCTTT. Translation: CASSFSAMNTEAFF. The chain recombines TRBV5-1 with TRBJ1-1; D not resolved. The V end was cut by 2 bases, the J end by 0 bases, with 8 bases between. CDR3 size: 14 residues. Germline-derived CDR1 and CDR2 are SGHRS and YFSETQ.

J is TRBJ2-1 and V is TRBV20-1; no clear D. V was cut by 3 bases and J by 0 bases, with 9 bases left in between. Germline-derived CDR1 and CDR2 are DFQATT and SNEGSKA (reference sequence). The CDR3 consists of 14 residues. CDR3 region: CSASNQPSYNEQFF. Written as DNA, the CDR3 is TGCAGTGCTAGTAACCAGCCCTCCTACAATGAGCAGTTCTTC.

The J gene is TRBJ2-1, the V gene TRBV7-6, with a possible D match to TRBD2 (6 bases). The CDR3 is made up of 15 amino acids. Between the trimmed V and J ends, which lost 0 bases and 6 bases, there was a span of 12 bases. CDR1 is SGHVS, CDR2 FNYEAQ, per germline. The CDR3 DNA sequence: TGTGCCAGCAGCTTAGCGGCGGGGTTGCTCAATGAGCAGTTCTTC. Its translation: CASSLAAGLLNEQFF.

The chain links TRBV15 to TRBJ2-3, with 10 nucleotides matching TRBD1. Losses at the gene ends were 5 bases for V and 10 bases for J; bases not matched to a gene: 9. The CDR3 consists of 14 residues. Looked up from germline, CDR1 is LNHNV and CDR2 is YYDKDF (reference sequence). This chain's CDR3 is CATSGQTGGDPQYF. In DNA, the CDR3 is TGTGCCACCAGCGGGCAGACAGGGGGCGATCCGCAGTATTTT.

There are a few counts of this clonotype. The V call is TRBV20-1, the J call TRBJ2-7; perhaps TRBD2 as D (6 bases). V was shortened by 3 bases and J by 3 bases, with 12 bases between the two germline ends. The CDR3 is 13 residues long. CDR1 and CDR2 from the germline V gene are DFQATT and SNEGSKA (reference sequence). CDR3 sequence (DNA): TGCAGTGCTAGGGGGGGAAGGGACTACGAGCAGTACTTC. Translation gives CSARGGRDYEQYF.

In this sample, this clonotype turned up a few times. The chain links TRBV20-1 to TRBJ2-1, with D possibly TRBD2 on 5 matching bases. This CDR3 is built from 14 residues. Deletions cut 5 bases from V and 2 bases from J, with 13 bases between. Germline V lookup: CDR1 DFQATT, CDR2 SNEGSKA (reference sequence). The CDR3 region has the DNA TGCAGTGCTCCGAGGACGGGGACCTACAATGAGCAGTTCTTC. It codes for CSAPRTGTYNEQFF.

The rearrangement joins TRBV6-2 or TRBV6-3 to TRBJ2-7; no clear D. The V end lost 3 bases, the J end lost 0 bases, and 6 bases lay between the germline ends. Per the germline V gene, CDR1 is MNHEY and CDR2 is SVGEGT. This CDR3 comprises 13 residues. In nucleotides, the CDR3 is TGTGCCAGCAGTTATAGTAACTCCTACGAGCAGTACTTC. Translated: CASSYSNSYEQYF.

This clonotype has ten or more counts. The chain recombines TRBV28 with TRBJ1-4; TRBD1 might be the D (6 bases). This CDR3 is 19 amino acids long. The germline V and J ends were trimmed by 2 bases and 0 bases, with 19 bases remaining between them. The germline CDR1 and CDR2 sequences are MDHEN and SYDVKM. The CDR3 region has the DNA TGTGCCAGCAGTTTAATCCTAACAGGGCTTGGCGCAACTAATGAAAAACTGTTTTTT. This translates into CASSLILTGLGATNEKLFF.

Only a few counts were recorded for this clonotype. The J gene is TRBJ2-5, the V gene TRBV12-3 or TRBV12-4, with D perhaps TRBD2 (5 bases). The CDR3 consists of 15 residues. V lost 2 bases and J 1 base, leaving 11 bases between the germline ends. The CDR3 sequence: CASSLWAGGQETQYF. As DNA, the CDR3 is TGTGCCAGCAGTTTATGGGCGGGTGGCCAAGAGACCCAGTACTTC.

A few counts support this clonotype. The chain links TRBV7-2 to TRBJ2-1; D call uncertain. Trimming left V 5 bases short and J 0 bases short, with 20 bases between. CDR3 size: 18 residues. Germline CDR1 and CDR2: SGHTA and FQGNSA. CDR3 sequence: CASSRPMVLTSSYNEQFF. The DNA for the CDR3 is TGTGCCAGCAGCCGCCCGATGGTACTAACGAGCTCCTACAATGAGCAGTTCTTC.

This clonotype was observed a handful of times. The J gene is TRBJ2-2, the V gene TRBV3-1, with 9 bases matching TRBD2. The CDR3 has 18 amino acids. Germline CDR1 is LGHDT and CDR2 is YNNKEL (reference sequence). The trim removed 0 bases at V and 9 bases at J, leaving 14 bases unmatched. The CDR3 protein is CASSQEGPAGGRTWELFF. The CDR3 region has the DNA TGTGCCAGCAGCCAAGAAGGCCCCGCGGGAGGGCGTACCTGGGAGCTGTTTTTT.

This clonotype showed up just once. The chain is built from TRBV4-2 and TRBJ1-4; possibly TRBD1 for D (5 bases). The length of the CDR3 is 16 residues. Germline lookup yields CDR1 LGHNA and CDR2 YNFKEQ. Trimming shortened V by 0 bases and J by 3 bases, and 11 bases separated the two germline ends. The CDR3 DNA follows: TGTGCCAGCAGCCAAGAGGGTCAGGGATCTAATGAAAAACTGTTTTTT. It is translated as CASSQEGQGSNEKLFF.

The gene calls are TRBV6-2 or TRBV6-3 and TRBJ1-5; possibly TRBD1 for D (5 bases). The CDR3 covers 13 residues. V lost 4 bases and J 6 bases, leaving 10 bases between the germline ends. Per germline, CDR1 MNHEY and CDR2 SVGEGT. DNA for the CDR3: TGTGCCAGCAGTTCCGACAGAATTCAGCCCCAGCATTTT. Translated: CASSSDRIQPQHF.

The sample holds a few counts of this clonotype. The chain has TRBV6-2 or TRBV6-3 and TRBJ2-5; 7 bases are shared with TRBD2. The J segment lost 2 bases and the V segment lost 0 bases, leaving 6 bases of the junction unmatched. Germline V gene lookup returns CDR1 MNHEY and CDR2 SVGEGT. The CDR3 consists of 16 residues. The CDR3 DNA reads TGTGCCAGCAGTTACTCGTGGCTAGCGGTACAAGAGACCCAGTACTTC. It specifies CASSYSWLAVQETQYF.

This clonotype has a handful of counts. The germline gene is not matched at one end of the junction; a read error may be the cause. The rearrangement joins TRBV20-1 to TRBJ1-3, with D uncertain. The CDR3 extends over 17 amino acids. The germline gives CDR1 DFQATT, CDR2 SNEGSKA (reference sequence). The CDR3 bases are TGCAGTGCTAGAGAGATGGAACTAACTCGCTCTGGAGACACCATATATTTT. Translated: CSAREMELTRSGDTIYF.

This rearrangement joins TRBV7-2 to TRBJ2-1; 10 bases map to TRBD2. Germline V gene sequence: CDR1 SGHTA, CDR2 FQGNSA. The CDR3 is 15 residues long. After removal of 6 bases from V and 8 bases from J, the junction contained 10 bases not matched to a gene. CDR3 coding DNA: TGTGCCAGCAGGCCGGGACTAGCGTACCCCGATGAGCAGTTCTTC. Translating gives CASRPGLAYPDEQFF.